A selection of T cell receptor beta chains follows, all from one sample in a study of vaccination and CD4 T cells after COVID-19. No cognate antigen is known for these TCRs. TCRdb re-analysed the PCR reads in MiXCR, keeping a single row per CDR3 protein. The sample contains about 15,000 distinct CDR3 sequences, about 33% of which appear only once. Sequenced input: cultured CD4+ T cells from blood. Every receptor here comes from a human donor with COVID-19. Each CDR3 is given with its conserved first and last residue. The D gene is left open where the match is weak. Size is stated for part of the rows, as once, few or many counts, or as a class when the clone is expanded.

abundance,j_gene,v_gene,d_gene,CDR3aa,CDR3nt
NA,TRBJ2-5,TRBV6-1,NA,CASKTPPIRETQYF,TGTGCCAGCAAAACGCCTCCCATCAGGGAGACCCAGTACTTC
NA,TRBJ2-5,TRBV14,NA,CASSQDRGARQETQYF,TGTGCCAGCAGCCAAGATCGGGGGGCGCGACAAGAGACCCAGTACTTC
NA,TRBJ1-1,TRBV7-3,NA,CASSPGRNTEAFF,TGTGCCAGCAGCCCCGGACGGAACACTGAAGCTTTCTTT
NA,TRBJ1-3,TRBV20-1,NA,CSARQGGSMGPGNTIYF,TGCAGTGCTAGACAGGGTGGTAGTATGGGACCTGGAAACACCATATATTTT
NA,TRBJ1-5,TRBV7-2,NA,CASSLDRGLQPQHF,TGTGCCAGCAGCTTGGACCGCGGACTTCAGCCCCAGCATTTT
few,TRBJ1-1,TRBV6-1,NA,CASTTFWGGGTEAFF,TGTGCCAGCACCACCTTTTGGGGGGGCGGCACTGAAGCTTTCTTT
few,TRBJ1-4,TRBV15,NA,CATSRDRTTWEKLFF,TGTGCCACCAGCAGAGACAGGACGACTTGGGAAAAACTGTTTTTT
NA,TRBJ1-1,TRBV6-1,NA,CASSPPGGASTEAFF,TGTGCCAGCAGCCCCCCCGGAGGGGCCAGCACTGAAGCTTTCTTT
NA,TRBJ2-3,TRBV29-1,TRBD1,CSVADRGPADTQYF,TGCAGCGTCGCAGACAGGGGGCCCGCAGATACGCAGTATTTT
NA,TRBJ2-6,TRBV6-2/TRBV6-3,NA,CASSYSLGANVLTF,TGTGCCAGCAGTTACTCGCTGGGGGCCAACGTCCTGACTTTC
few,TRBJ1-2,TRBV14,NA,CASSQERIYGYTF,TGTGCCAGCAGCCAGGAAAGGATCTATGGCTACACCTTC
NA,TRBJ2-3,TRBV29-1,TRBD2,CSVEARPGLLQYF,TGCAGCGTTGAAGCCCGGCCGGGACTACTGCAGTATTTT
NA,TRBJ1-1,TRBV20-1,NA,CSPRKRTNTEAFF,TGCAGCCCAAGGAAGAGGACAAACACTGAAGCTTTCTTT
NA,TRBJ1-1,TRBV7-3,TRBD1,CASVRRTGSVVMNTEAFF,TGTGCCAGCGTACGAAGGACAGGGTCAGTCGTCATGAACACTGAAGCTTTCTTT
few,TRBJ2-5,TRBV10-3,NA,CAISELGVQETQYF,TGTGCCATCAGTGAGCTCGGGGTTCAAGAGACCCAGTACTTC
NA,TRBJ1-2,TRBV19,NA,CASSGGRPANYGYTF,TGTGCCAGTAGTGGGGGCAGACCAGCTAACTATGGCTACACCTTC
few,TRBJ1-2,TRBV7-2,NA,CASSLGGQYGYTF,TGTGCCAGCAGCTTAGGGGGACAATATGGCTACACCTTC
NA,TRBJ2-3,TRBV19,NA,CASSMGSPDTQYF,TGTGCCAGTAGTATGGGCAGTCCAGATACGCAGTATTTT
NA,TRBJ2-1,TRBV7-9,NA,CASSFRMTTNNEQFF,TGTGCCAGCAGCTTTCGGATGACTACTAACAATGAGCAGTTCTTC
few,TRBJ2-5,TRBV7-2,NA,CASSPRGETQYF,TGTGCCAGCAGTCCTAGGGGAGAGACCCAGTACTTC
NA,TRBJ2-7,TRBV2,NA,CASSEGLYEQYF,TGTGCCAGCAGTGAAGGCCTCTACGAGCAGTACTTC
NA,TRBJ1-2,TRBV10-3,TRBD1,CATETRTGEYGYTF,TGTGCCACCGAAACCCGGACAGGGGAGTATGGCTACACCTTC
once,TRBJ2-7,TRBV20-1,TRBD2,CSARDVSGGAYEQYF,TGCAGTGCTAGAGATGTTAGCGGGGGAGCCTACGAGCAGTACTTC
NA,TRBJ2-7,TRBV25-1,NA,CASSDPGKASPYEQYF,TGTGCCAGCAGTGACCCCGGAAAGGCATCCCCATACGAGCAGTACTTC
NA,TRBJ1-2,TRBV7-2,TRBD1,CASSLAHSTGHIYGYTF,TGTGCCAGCAGCTTAGCCCACTCGACAGGGCATATTTATGGCTACACCTTC
NA,TRBJ1-3,TRBV24-1,NA,CATSDAGRAGNTIYF,TGTGCCACCAGTGACGCCGGCAGGGCTGGAAACACCATATATTTT
few,TRBJ2-5,TRBV18,NA,CASSRPQETQYF,TGTGCCAGCTCAAGGCCCCAAGAGACCCAGTACTTC
NA,TRBJ1-5,TRBV28,NA,CASSLLPGDQPQHF,TGTGCCAGCAGTTTATTACCCGGGGATCAGCCCCAGCATTTT
few,TRBJ2-2,TRBV6-4,NA,CASSRQGGTGELFF,TGTGCCAGCAGTCGGCAGGGGGGCACCGGGGAGCTGTTTTTT
few,TRBJ1-2,TRBV7-2,TRBD1,CASSPSMTGANYGYTF,TGTGCCAGCAGCCCCTCCATGACAGGGGCCAACTATGGCTACACCTTC
few,TRBJ1-1,TRBV7-9,TRBD1,CASSLTGSGGTEAFF,TGTGCCAGCAGCTTGACAGGGTCGGGGGGTACTGAAGCTTTCTTT
few,TRBJ1-2,TRBV10-3,NA,CAIGGPTNYGYTF,TGTGCCATCGGGGGACCTACTAACTATGGCTACACCTTC
few,TRBJ2-5,TRBV6-8,NA,CASSYRRGGGTQYF,TGTGCCAGCAGCTACCGCAGGGGGGGTGGGACCCAGTACTTC
few,TRBJ1-5,TRBV7-9,NA,CASSLAGFSNQPQHF,TGTGCCAGCAGCTTAGCAGGGTTTAGCAATCAGCCCCAGCATTTT
few,TRBJ1-1,TRBV7-9,NA,CASTLLPGLGDTEAFF,TGTGCCAGCACCCTCTTACCAGGGTTGGGGGACACTGAAGCTTTCTTT
NA,TRBJ1-5,TRBV5-6,TRBD1,CASSLFGLGRDSLNQPQHF,TGTGCCAGCAGCTTGTTTGGTCTGGGCCGGGACAGCCTCAATCAGCCCCAGCATTTT
NA,TRBJ2-5,TRBV12-3/TRBV12-4,NA,CASSLTEGGGRETQYF,TGTGCCAGCAGCCTCACCGAAGGGGGGGGCCGGGAGACCCAGTACTTC
few,TRBJ1-3,TRBV2,NA,CASRWGHLSSGNTIYF,TGTGCCAGCAGATGGGGACATCTGAGCTCTGGAAACACCATATATTTT
NA,TRBJ1-6,TRBV5-5,NA,CASSSQGDSPLHF,TGTGCCAGCAGCTCCCAGGGAGATTCACCCCTCCACTTT
few,TRBJ2-5,TRBV20-1,NA,CSAPFSGGETQYF,TGCAGTGCGCCTTTTTCCGGGGGAGAGACCCAGTACTTC
NA,TRBJ1-6,TRBV6-1,TRBD1,CASSLIQGATYNSPLHF,TGTGCCAGCAGTCTCATACAGGGGGCAACCTATAATTCACCCCTCCACTTT
few,TRBJ1-1,TRBV6-1,NA,CASSEGLRPATEAFF,TGTGCCAGCAGTGAGGGACTCCGGCCTGCGACTGAAGCTTTCTTT
NA,TRBJ2-3,TRBV25-1,NA,CASSEGQGKDTQYF,TGTGCCAGCAGTGAGGGGCAGGGCAAAGATACGCAGTATTTT